Each of the 24 T cell receptor beta chains below was sequenced from the same sample in a study of cytomegalovirus exposure and HLA in healthy donors. The PCR made use of 60 Vbeta and 13 Jbeta primers. The protocol was immunoSEQ multiplex PCR, while the TCRdb copy is restricted to in-frame clones and leaves out a portion. Of around 100,000 clones listed, 65% to 80% were seen once; the top ten hold roughly 16%. The material sequenced was PBMCs. The receptors shown here come from a woman aged 18-30 years in good health and CMV-seropositive.

This clone has a handful of counts. V is TRBV6-5 and J is TRBJ1-2; D not certain. The V end lost 6 bases, the J end lost 8 bases, and 16 bases lay between the germline ends. CDR3 length equals 13 residues. Germline lookup yields CDR1 MNHEY and CDR2 SVGAGI. CDR3 bases: TGTGCCAGCAGATCTGACAAGGATGGAGGCTACACCTTC. Amino acid sequence: CASRSDKDGGYTF.

This rearrangement joins TRBV4-1 to TRBJ2-7; TRBD1 matches 9 bases. CDR3 length: 15 amino acids. CDR1 MGHRA and CDR2 YSYEKL come from the germline V gene. With V trimmed by 4 bases and J by 6 bases, 10 bases remained unmatched. CDR3 nucleotides: TGCGCCAGCAGCCTCGGTCTGGACAGGGGACGCGAGCAGTACTTC. Protein sequence: CASSLGLDRGREQYF.

This chain joins TRBV11-2 and TRBJ2-7; no clear D gene. Trimming left V 2 bases short and J 3 bases short, with 8 bases between. This CDR3 region has 13 residues. Germline V gives CDR1 SGHAT, CDR2 FQNNGV. CDR3 protein: CASSLSTVYEQYF. In DNA, the CDR3 is TGTGCCAGCAGCTTAAGCACGGTCTACGAGCAGTACTTC.

V is TRBV19 and J is TRBJ2-3, with TRBD2 as a possible D gene (6 bases). The CDR3 spans 18 residues. The V end was cut by 2 bases, the J end by 2 bases, with 20 bases between. Looked up from germline, CDR1 is LNHDA and CDR2 is SQIVND (reference sequence). The CDR3 DNA reads as TGTGCCAGTAGTATATTACTCAGGGACTCGACGCCCACAGATACGCAGTATTTT. Protein product: CASSILLRDSTPTDTQYF.

The chain employs TRBV7-9 and TRBJ2-6; D may be TRBD1 (5 bases). The CDR3 is 14 residues long. V dropped 4 bases and J dropped 4 bases, with 8 bases sitting between them. CDR1 SEHNR and CDR2 FQNEAQ come from the germline V gene (reference sequence). The CDR3 here is CASSSGYGANVLTF. The CDR3, as DNA: TGTGCCAGCAGCTCAGGGTACGGGGCCAACGTCCTGACTTTC.

The J gene is TRBJ1-1, the V gene TRBV7-6; D ambiguous. The CDR3 extends over 14 amino acids. Per germline, CDR1 SGHVS and CDR2 FNYEAQ. V dropped 5 bases and J dropped 4 bases, with 14 bases sitting between them. The CDR3 protein is CASSLTVRLTEAFF. The CDR3 DNA follows: TGTGCCAGCAGCCTTACCGTGCGACTCACTGAAGCTTTCTTT.

This clone was found a few times. V usage is TRBV14 and J usage is TRBJ2-7, with TRBD2 identical over 15 bases. Trimming took 0 bases from V and 6 from J; bases not matched to a gene: 18. Germline V gene lookup returns CDR1 SGHDN and CDR2 FVKESK. CDR3 size: 21 residues. CDR3 residues: CASSQDTGLAGGKGPLSEQYF. CDR3 bases: TGTGCCAGCAGCCAAGATACGGGACTAGCGGGAGGTAAGGGCCCCCTGTCCGAGCAGTACTTC.

The genes are TRBV4-2 and TRBJ2-3, with 15 bases matching TRBD2. V lost 3 bases to trimming and J lost 4 bases; unmatched junction nucleotides: 5. Germline V lookup: CDR1 LGHNA, CDR2 YNFKEQ. The CDR3 extends over 17 amino acids. This CDR3 reads CASSHGLAGGLADTQYF. As DNA, the CDR3 is TGTGCCAGCAGCCACGGACTAGCGGGGGGGCTCGCAGATACGCAGTATTTT.

This rearrangement joins TRBV6-1 to TRBJ2-3, with D uncertain. This CDR3 region has 13 residues. V lost 2 bases to trimming and J lost 2 bases, with 5 bases between them. Germline assignment: CDR1 MNHNS and CDR2 SASEGT. CDR3 bases: TGTGCCAGCAGTGAAACCTACACAGATACGCAGTATTTT. It specifies CASSETYTDTQYF.

This chain uses TRBV30 with TRBJ2-7; TRBD2 matches at 8 bases. The CDR3 is 13 residues long. V lost 0 bases, J lost 2 bases, and 0 bases stayed unmatched. The V gene's germline CDR1 is GTSNPN and CDR2 SVGIG (reference sequence). The CDR3 loop is CAWSVGLAYEQYF. The DNA for the CDR3 is TGTGCCTGGAGTGTGGGACTAGCCTACGAGCAGTACTTC.

The V call is TRBV5-1, the J call TRBJ2-2; TRBD2 is a possible D gene (5 bases). V was trimmed by 0 bases and J by 7 bases, leaving 10 bases between them. Germline V gene lookup returns CDR1 SGHRS and CDR2 YFSETQ. The CDR3 contains 14 residues. The CDR3 nucleotides read TGCGCCAGCAGCTTGGAACAGCGGAGCGGGGAGCTGTTTTTT. As protein: CASSLEQRSGELFF.

The chain links TRBV7-9 to TRBJ2-7; D possibly corresponds to TRBD2 (5 bases). V was shortened by 4 bases and J by 0 bases, with 13 bases between the two germline ends. Germline V lookup: CDR1 SEHNR, CDR2 FQNEAQ (reference sequence). This CDR3 comprises 15 residues. CDR3: CASSSSSGNSYEQYF. The CDR3 DNA sequence: TGTGCCAGCAGCTCCTCCTCCGGGAACTCCTACGAGCAGTACTTC. The entire variable domain, with the rest obtained from reference TRBV7-9 and TRBJ2-7, is as follows: DTGVSQNPRHKITKRGQNVTFRCDPISEHNRLYWYRQTLGQGPEFLTYFQNEAQLEKSRLLSDRFSAERPKGSFSTLEIQRTEQGDSAMYLCASSSSSGNSYEQYFGPGTRLTVT.

The chain is built from TRBV9 and TRBJ2-3, with 8 bases lining up with TRBD2. The germline gives CDR1 SGDLS, CDR2 YYNGEE. CDR3 length: 15 residues. Losses at the gene ends were 1 base for V and 4 bases for J; bases not matched to a gene: 5. CDR3 sequence: CASSVPGLEADTQYF. The CDR3 nucleotides read TGTGCCAGCAGCGTACCGGGACTAGAAGCAGATACGCAGTATTTT.

The chain combines TRBV2 with TRBJ2-7; D remains ambiguous. The germline CDR1 and CDR2 sequences are SNHLY and FYNNEI. V shed 11 bases and J shed 1 base, with 12 bases lying between them. The length of the CDR3 is 12 residues. CDR3: CAVTGSSYEQYF. For the CDR3, the DNA is TGTGCCGTCACGGGTTCTTCCTACGAGCAGTACTTC.

The rearrangement uses TRBV27 and TRBJ2-5; 9 bases fit TRBD1. CDR1 is MNHEY and CDR2 is SMNVEV in the germline V gene (reference sequence). V shed 4 bases and J 4 bases; nucleotides not matched to a gene: 13. The CDR3 runs to 17 residues. The CDR3 protein is CASSSGQGGTSRETQYF. In DNA form, the CDR3 reads TGTGCCAGCAGTTCGGGACAGGGTGGAACTAGCAGAGAGACCCAGTACTTC.

The CDR3 DNA reads as TGCAGCGTGGAGGGTTTGTATCGTCGCGGGATATTGAGCAATGAGCAGTTCTTC. Translated, it gives CSVEGLYRRGILSNEQFF. The chain recombines TRBV29-1 with TRBJ2-1, with D perhaps TRBD2 (6 bases). Germline CDR1 and CDR2: SQVTM and ANQGSEA. Trimming shortened V by 6 bases and J by 6 bases, and 30 bases separated the two germline ends. The CDR3 runs to 18 residues.

A single count supports this clone. J is TRBJ2-7 and V is TRBV6-1, with 7 bases aligning to TRBD1. Germline CDR1 reads MNHNS; CDR2 reads SASEGT. The CDR3 consists of 15 residues. V shed 1 base and J 2 bases; nucleotides not matched to a gene: 5. The CDR3 sequence: CASSEEVTGTYEQYF. CDR3 in DNA: TGTGCCAGCAGTGAAGAGGTGACAGGGACCTACGAGCAGTACTTC.

The CDR3 DNA is TGTGCCAGCAGTGACTCCTCGACAGGCTACACCTTC. Residues: CASSDSSTGYTF. This rearrangement joins TRBV6-4 to TRBJ1-2; no reliable D call. The CDR3 loop spans 12 amino acids. The V end lost 0 bases, the J end lost 8 bases, and 7 bases lay between the germline ends. Germline CDR1 is MRHNA and CDR2 is SNTAGT.

This chain joins TRBV19 and TRBJ1-3; possibly TRBD1 for D (6 bases). The CDR3 is 13 residues long. Germline CDR1 and CDR2: LNHDA and SQIVND (reference sequence). The V gene lost 9 bases and the J gene lost 0 bases, with 9 bases spanning the gap. CDR3 amino acids: CASQTGSGNTIYF. For the CDR3, the DNA is TGTGCCAGCCAGACAGGCTCTGGAAACACCATATATTTT. The variable domain in full, completed from reference TRBV19 and TRBJ1-3, reads DGGITQSPKYLFRKEGQNVTLSCEQNLNHDAMYWYRQDPGQGLRLIYYSQIVNDFQKGDIAEGYSVSREKKESFPLTVTSAQKNPTAFYLCASQTGSGNTIYFGEGSWLTVV.

This sequence joins TRBV18 and TRBJ1-5, with 7 bases lining up with TRBD1. CDR1 and CDR2 from the germline V gene are KGHSH and LQKENI. The CDR3 is made up of 16 amino acids. With V trimmed by 6 bases and J by 4 bases, 12 bases remained unmatched. CDR3: CASSPYTGENNQPQHF. The CDR3 DNA follows: TGTGCCAGCTCGCCTTATACAGGGGAGAATAATCAGCCCCAGCATTTT. Full variable domain (remainder filled in from reference TRBV18 and TRBJ1-5): NAGVMQNPRHLVRRRGQEARLRCSPMKGHSHVYWYRQLPEEGLKFMVYLQKENIIDESGMPKERFSAEFPKEGPSILRIQQVVRGDSAAYFCASSPYTGENNQPQHFGDGTRLSIL.

The V and J genes are TRBV5-1 and TRBJ2-1; D might be TRBD1 (6 bases). V was clipped by 6 bases and J by 6 bases, with 16 bases between them. CDR1 and CDR2 from the germline V gene are SGHRS and YFSETQ. This CDR3 is 14 amino acids long. The CDR3 spells CASTPTGMVNEQFF. CDR3 bases: TGCGCCAGCACTCCCACAGGGATGGTCAATGAGCAGTTCTTC.

There are a few counts of this clone. The chain couples TRBV28 to TRBJ2-5; tentative D call: TRBD1 (6 bases). The V gene lost 1 base and the J gene lost 4 bases, with 22 bases spanning the gap. Per the germline V gene, CDR1 is MDHEN and CDR2 is SYDVKM. The CDR3 loop spans 18 amino acids. CDR3 sequence (DNA): TGTGCCAGCAGTTTATACGCCCAGGGGACCTCCACAATAGAGACCCAGTACTTC. This gives the protein CASSLYAQGTSTIETQYF.

This rearrangement joins TRBV7-6 to TRBJ1-5; D not certain. The length of the CDR3 is 14 residues. Germline V gene lookup returns CDR1 SGHVS and CDR2 FNYEAQ. Trimming stripped 1 base from V and 9 bases from J, with 13 bases between. The CDR3 region is CASSLGGEIAPQHF. CDR3 sequence (DNA): TGTGCCAGCAGCTTAGGCGGAGAAATAGCGCCCCAGCATTTT.

The chain employs TRBV14 and TRBJ1-3; D unclear. V dropped 3 bases and J dropped 0 bases, with 9 bases sitting between them. This CDR3 comprises 15 residues. Germline-derived CDR1 and CDR2 are SGHDN and FVKESK. The CDR3 DNA follows: TGTGCCAGCAGCCACGACAATAACTCTGGAAACACCATATATTTT. Translating it yields CASSHDNNSGNTIYF.